This T cell receptor (beta chain) comes out of a study of blood T cell repertoires in COVID-19 (dated by TCRdb to the early 2020s). About the study as a whole: Collaborator samples came from the United States, Italy and Spain and covered acute and convalescent phases of COVID-19. The prospective study material was composed of cDNA or gDNA derived from T cells, B-cell-depleted T cells, or PBMCs. Subjects who had been exposed to COVID-19, were actively infected with it, or had recovered from it provided the deeply sampled blood TCRbeta repertoires that made up the dataset. The repertoires were released in a freely available public database intended as a resource for research on the immune response to SARS-CoV-2. Samples came from the ongoing ImmuneRACE study (first 160 participants) plus 1,254 subjects from 6 global collaborators. A de-identified subject ID, COVID-19 status, age in years and sex were almost always included in the sample metadata. Where available, HLA class I and class II types were taken from metadata supplied by the sample provider and were not determined by assay-based typing. Overall study outcomes, separate from this receptor: The quantity of clinical and demographic metadata differed by source and by participant and was supplied without curation.

The immunoSEQ Assay, a bias-controlled multiplex PCR, was used to amplify TCRbeta CDR3 regions from genomic DNA. From the authors' description of their analysis: The number of nucleated cells in each sample was estimated by amplification of reference gene primers within the assay. To quantify the absolute abundance of each unique TCRbeta CDR3 rearrangement, sequence reads were collapsed and filtered. For each sample, productive Simpson clonality was calculated as the square root of Simpson's diversity index across productive rearrangements. Entries here come from immuneACCESS through TCRdb and include only in-frame sequences with V and J called. Some clones fail to appear in such tables; in the studies checked, an unresolved V gene covers under half of the shortfall, and the cause of the remainder is unknown. Clone size and the V and J calls come from that table; the DNA yielded D and trimming. The sample data list approximately 230,000 clones, and 88% of these were observed just once. Together, the top ten hold 1.3% to 1.5% of the sample.

The collaborating institutions used their own protocols to collect whole blood in K2EDTA tubes. For TCRbeta analysis, collaborators shipped samples in one of three forms: frozen whole blood, isolated PBMCs, or DNA extracted from either of those sample types. For this clone: Its specific antigen is unknown. The sample holds no much larger clone one base away, and base qualities are not on file.

The CDR3, cysteine through phenylalanine, is 15 amino acids long. Left in the record is the CDR3 DNA by itself, 45 bases read in frame from the first base. At the junction V is shortened by 5 bases and J by 5 bases, with 14 bases in between. Looking up the germline V gene yields CDR1 SGHRS and CDR2 YFSETQ. This receptor was obtained from a man at least 80 years old with acute or convalescent COVID-19. The sequenced material came from peripheral blood. The chain couples TRBV5-1 to TRBJ1-6, with no reliable assignment of the D segment. The CDR3 protein is CASSLDSPDNSPLHF. The DNA sequence is given as TGCGCCAGCAGTCTCGACTCTCCGGATAATTCACCCCTCCACTTT.